This TCR beta chain derives from a study of cytomegalovirus exposure and HLA in healthy donors. Points from the study as a whole: Among CMV-associated TCR beta chains, most appeared HLA-restricted in a later analysis.

A note on this clone: Antigen: not known.

Primers for the PCR totalled 60 Vbeta and 13 Jbeta. The method was immunoSEQ multiplex PCR; TCRdb's version includes in-frame clones alone and lacks a portion of them. The table includes more than 110,000 clones, roughly 73% detected once. The CDR3 has 13 amino acids. Trimming shortened V by 0 bases and J by 6 bases, and 6 bases separated the two germline ends. Germline CDR1 is MNHEY and CDR2 is SMNVEV (reference sequence). This clonotype was obtained from a human donor in good health. V gene TRBV27 combines with J gene TRBJ2-1; possibly TRBD1 for D (6 bases). The sample was PBMCs. CDR3 sequence reads: CASSLSGGNEQFF. Here the CDR3 DNA reads TGTGCCAGCAGTTTATCAGGGGGCAATGAGCAGTTCTTC.